This T cell receptor beta chain was documented in a study of cytomegalovirus exposure and HLA in healthy donors. Study details: Later, an analysis reported that the 100 to 150 validation repertoires had used the same platform as the 500 to 800 first-cohort repertoires. Study-wide points: The investigators catalogued 150 to 200 TCR beta chains as cytomegalovirus-associated.

The V and J ends lost 3 bases and 8 bases respectively, with 11 bases between them. This CDR3 region has 13 residues. CDR1 and CDR2 from the germline V gene are LNHDA and SQIVND (reference sequence). Libraries were prepared by immunoSEQ multiplex PCR; TCRdb keeps only in-frame clonotypes and omits some of them. The table lists 70,000 to 75,000 clones, approximately 94% of them singletons, with 3.2% in the top ten. On this clone: The antigen remains undetermined.

The study drew the donors from its approximately 110-subject validation cohort, separate from the approximately 690-subject first cohort. This TCR came from a woman younger than 30 in good health and CMV-seropositive. The chain uses TRBV19 and TRBJ1-3; D not resolved. Sequencing was done on a sample of PBMCs. DNA for the CDR3: TGTGCCAGTAGTATCGGATTGGCGGACACCATATATTTT. As protein: CASSIGLADTIYF.